This T cell receptor (beta chain) comes out of a study of T cells in Graves' hyperthyroidism and ophthalmopathy. This clonotype was seen at least ten times. J was trimmed by 7 bases and V by 6 bases; bases with no gene match: 9. CDR3 length: 15 amino acids. From germline, CDR1 is MNHEY and CDR2 SMNVEV (reference sequence). RNA transcripts yielded amplified TCR beta CDR3 regions. HTBI primers were employed in a first-round RT-PCR of the TCR CDR3. TCRdb ran MiXCR on the multiplex PCR reads and lists one entry per CDR3 protein. The table includes nearly 250,000 distinct CDR3 sequences, roughly a quarter detected once. Not enrolled were patients with uncontrolled infection, other autoimmune disease, pregnancy or lactation.

Material for sequencing was blood. The chain recombines TRBV27 with TRBJ2-2; 9 positions agree with TRBD1. The sequence was collected from a woman aged 40 to 50 with Graves' ophthalmopathy. For the CDR3, the DNA is TGTGCCAGCAGAATTAAACAGGGGGCGAGCGGGGAGCTGTTTTTT. Residues: CASRIKQGASGELFF.